This TCR beta chain was captured by sequencing in a study of cytomegalovirus exposure and HLA in healthy donors. Trimming pared 0 bases from V and 2 bases from J, leaving 5 bases between. The CDR3 contains 13 residues. CDR1 is GTSNPN and CDR2 is SVGIG in the germline V gene (reference sequence). All the people who gave samples were healthy bone marrow donors. In regard to this clone: This same CDR3 is encoded by further DNA sequences in the sample.

PCR involved 60 Vbeta and 13 Jbeta primers. Profiled with immunoSEQ multiplex PCR; TCRdb holds only in-frame clones, not every one. This table has 100,000 to 150,000 clones, less than 85% appearing once. The chain is built from TRBV30 and TRBJ1-5, with TRBD1 as a possible D gene (5 bases). The TCR sequence derives from a man between 18 and 29 years old in good health and CMV-seropositive. The specimen sequenced was PBMCs. DNA for the CDR3: TGTGCCTGGAGTGTACAGGGCAATCAGCCCCAGCATTTT. It translates to CAWSVQGNQPQHF.